The rows below give T cell receptor beta chains drawn from one sample of a study of response to subunit inactivated influenza vaccine. In TCRdb, the RT-PCR reads were re-called with MiXCR into one record per CDR3 protein. The data hold roughly 670,000 distinct CDR3 sequences, with around 15% observed a single time. The source was PBMCs from blood, collected approximately 15 days before vaccination. These receptors all stem from a man aged 45-65 years who received an inactivated influenza vaccine. CDR3s include the opening cysteine and the closing phenylalanine or tryptophan. The order of the fields is V gene, clone size, J gene, D gene, CDR3 protein, CDR3 DNA. A D gene is named only where the DNA matches it firmly. For some rows the clone size is stated as once, few or many, or as a class when expanded; others skip it.

V gene: TRBV5-1; clone size: -; J gene: TRBJ2-2; D gene: -; CDR3 protein: CASSQSSANTGELFF; CDR3 DNA: TGCGCCAGCAGCCAGAGCAGCGCGAACACCGGGGAGCTGTTTTTT
V gene: TRBV12-3/TRBV12-4; clone size: -; J gene: TRBJ2-7; D gene: -; CDR3 protein: CASSFSPGLPYEQYF; CDR3 DNA: TGTGCCAGCAGTTTTTCCCCCGGCCTACCCTACGAGCAGTACTTC
V gene: TRBV28; clone size: -; J gene: TRBJ2-7; D gene: TRBD1; CDR3 protein: CASSPWDRGLSPNYEQYF; CDR3 DNA: TGTGCCAGCAGTCCCTGGGACAGGGGGCTCTCCCCCAACTACGAGCAGTACTTC
V gene: TRBV7-3; clone size: few; J gene: TRBJ2-1; D gene: -; CDR3 protein: CASSSRGGQGSYNEQFF; CDR3 DNA: TGTGCCAGCAGCTCAAGGGGAGGGCAGGGGTCGTACAATGAGCAGTTCTTC
V gene: TRBV19; clone size: -; J gene: TRBJ1-2; D gene: -; CDR3 protein: CASSFRTDPYGYTF; CDR3 DNA: TGTGCCAGTAGTTTTCGGACAGACCCATATGGCTACACCTTC
V gene: TRBV3-1; clone size: few; J gene: TRBJ2-3; D gene: -; CDR3 protein: CASTEGGSTDTQYF; CDR3 DNA: TGTGCCAGCACTGAGGGAGGTAGCACAGATACGCAGTATTTT
V gene: TRBV2; clone size: many; J gene: TRBJ2-3; D gene: -; CDR3 protein: CASATGFFSVDTQYF; CDR3 DNA: TGTGCCAGCGCCACCGGGTTTTTCTCGGTAGATACGCAGTATTTT
V gene: TRBV14; clone size: -; J gene: TRBJ2-5; D gene: -; CDR3 protein: CASSPTIRGETQYF; CDR3 DNA: TGTGCCAGCAGCCCTACCATCAGGGGAGAGACCCAGTACTTC
V gene: TRBV7-6; clone size: few; J gene: TRBJ2-2; D gene: -; CDR3 protein: CASSLAGVAADTGELFF; CDR3 DNA: TGTGCCAGCAGCTTAGCGGGGGTGGCGGCGGACACCGGGGAGCTGTTTTTT
V gene: TRBV6-2/TRBV6-3; clone size: -; J gene: TRBJ2-7; D gene: -; CDR3 protein: CASSYVTGVSYEQYF; CDR3 DNA: TGTGCCAGCAGTTACGTGACCGGAGTCTCCTACGAGCAGTACTTC
V gene: TRBV14; clone size: few; J gene: TRBJ2-5; D gene: -; CDR3 protein: CASSQDWQGRTQYF; CDR3 DNA: TGTGCCAGCAGCCAAGATTGGCAGGGAAGGACCCAGTACTTC
V gene: TRBV10-3; clone size: few; J gene: TRBJ1-2; D gene: -; CDR3 protein: CAIAGTEARYTF; CDR3 DNA: TGTGCCATCGCCGGGACCGAAGCGCGCTACACCTTC
V gene: TRBV10-1; clone size: few; J gene: TRBJ1-5; D gene: -; CDR3 protein: CASSEFGNQPQHF; CDR3 DNA: TGCGCCAGCAGTGAGTTTGGAAATCAGCCCCAGCATTTT
V gene: TRBV15; clone size: few; J gene: TRBJ1-3; D gene: -; CDR3 protein: CATSRDGFLSGNTIYF; CDR3 DNA: TGTGCCACCAGCAGAGACGGGTTCCTCTCTGGAAACACCATATATTTT
V gene: TRBV20-1; clone size: -; J gene: TRBJ2-1; D gene: TRBD2; CDR3 protein: CSARGGTSGRNEQFF; CDR3 DNA: TGCAGTGCTAGGGGAGGGACTAGCGGGAGAAATGAGCAGTTCTTC
V gene: TRBV20-1; clone size: many; J gene: TRBJ2-4; D gene: -; CDR3 protein: CSATDKRWDTQYF; CDR3 DNA: TGCAGTGCTACGGATAAACGATGGGATACTCAGTACTTC
V gene: TRBV7-2; clone size: few; J gene: TRBJ2-1; D gene: TRBD2; CDR3 protein: CASSSGLAEYNEQFF; CDR3 DNA: TGTGCCAGCAGCTCGGGACTAGCGGAGTACAATGAGCAGTTCTTC
V gene: TRBV27; clone size: few; J gene: TRBJ2-7; D gene: -; CDR3 protein: CASSLLSQSDEQYF; CDR3 DNA: TGTGCCAGCAGTTTACTTTCTCAATCTGACGAGCAGTACTTC
V gene: TRBV20-1; clone size: many; J gene: TRBJ2-7; D gene: -; CDR3 protein: CSAREHDFRDEQYF; CDR3 DNA: TGCAGTGCTAGAGAGCACGACTTCCGCGACGAGCAGTACTTC
V gene: TRBV4-2; clone size: -; J gene: TRBJ2-1; D gene: -; CDR3 protein: CAMSPPLARGYSYNEQFF; CDR3 DNA: TGTGCCATGAGCCCCCCTCTAGCGAGAGGTTACTCCTACAATGAGCAGTTCTTC
V gene: TRBV15; clone size: -; J gene: TRBJ1-2; D gene: -; CDR3 protein: CATSRAFRGPLNYGYTF; CDR3 DNA: TGTGCCACCAGCAGAGCATTCAGGGGACCCCTTAACTATGGCTACACCTTC
V gene: TRBV28; clone size: few; J gene: TRBJ2-1; D gene: -; CDR3 protein: CASRGEINEQFF; CDR3 DNA: TGTGCCAGCAGAGGAGAGATCAATGAGCAGTTCTTC
V gene: TRBV3-1; clone size: -; J gene: TRBJ2-3; D gene: TRBD1; CDR3 protein: CASSQVVGQGTDTQYF; CDR3 DNA: TGTGCCAGCAGCCAAGTAGTGGGACAGGGGACAGATACGCAGTATTTT
V gene: TRBV5-8; clone size: few; J gene: TRBJ1-2; D gene: TRBD1; CDR3 protein: CASSLDRGEGYTF; CDR3 DNA: TGTGCCAGCAGCTTGGACAGGGGAGAAGGCTACACCTTC
V gene: TRBV30; clone size: -; J gene: TRBJ1-3; D gene: -; CDR3 protein: CAWNHRITNTIYF; CDR3 DNA: TGTGCCTGGAACCACAGAATCACGAACACCATATATTTT
V gene: TRBV20-1; clone size: once; J gene: TRBJ1-1; D gene: -; CDR3 protein: CSAIPLTGNTEAFF; CDR3 DNA: TGCAGTGCTATCCCCTTGACAGGGAACACTGAAGCTTTCTTT
V gene: TRBV20-1; clone size: -; J gene: TRBJ2-5; D gene: -; CDR3 protein: CSLDGTETQYF; CDR3 DNA: TGCAGTCTAGACGGAACGGAGACCCAGTACTTC
V gene: TRBV29-1; clone size: -; J gene: TRBJ2-7; D gene: TRBD1; CDR3 protein: CSVEHRGEQYF; CDR3 DNA: TGCAGCGTTGAACACAGGGGCGAGCAGTACTTC
V gene: TRBV6-2/TRBV6-3; clone size: -; J gene: TRBJ2-1; D gene: -; CDR3 protein: CASSPLRTWVHNEQFF; CDR3 DNA: TGTGCCAGCAGCCCGCTCCGGACATGGGTTCACAATGAGCAGTTCTTC
V gene: TRBV20-1; clone size: -; J gene: TRBJ2-1; D gene: TRBD1; CDR3 protein: CSARGTGGGVMDEQFF; CDR3 DNA: TGCAGTGCTAGAGGGACAGGAGGTGGTGTAATGGATGAGCAGTTCTTC
V gene: TRBV24-1; clone size: -; J gene: TRBJ2-7; D gene: -; CDR3 protein: CATSDNRAGNYEQYF; CDR3 DNA: TGTGCCACCAGTGATAACAGGGCAGGTAACTACGAGCAGTACTTC
V gene: TRBV5-6; clone size: few; J gene: TRBJ1-5; D gene: -; CDR3 protein: CASSTQGFNQPQHF; CDR3 DNA: TGTGCCAGCAGCACACAGGGTTTTAATCAGCCCCAGCATTTT
V gene: TRBV5-1; clone size: -; J gene: TRBJ1-1; D gene: -; CDR3 protein: CASSLAGGHMNTEAFF; CDR3 DNA: TGCGCCAGCAGCTTGGCCGGGGGACACATGAACACTGAAGCTTTCTTT
V gene: TRBV11-2; clone size: many; J gene: TRBJ1-6; D gene: TRBD1; CDR3 protein: CASSLVGGTAYSPLHF; CDR3 DNA: TGTGCCAGCAGCTTAGTAGGAGGGACAGCTTATTCACCCCTCCACTTT
V gene: TRBV7-8; clone size: few; J gene: TRBJ1-2; D gene: -; CDR3 protein: CASSRRRDSLIPGGYTF; CDR3 DNA: TGTGCCAGCAGCCGACGCCGGGACTCCCTAATCCCTGGGGGCTACACCTTC
V gene: TRBV6-1; clone size: few; J gene: TRBJ2-3; D gene: -; CDR3 protein: CASIPTGRSSDTQYF; CDR3 DNA: TGTGCCAGCATACCGACAGGCAGATCTTCAGATACGCAGTATTTT
V gene: TRBV7-9; clone size: once; J gene: TRBJ1-5; D gene: TRBD1; CDR3 protein: CASSLGWDRPGGPQHF; CDR3 DNA: TGTGCCAGCAGCTTAGGTTGGGACAGGCCTGGGGGGCCCCAGCATTTT
V gene: TRBV11-1; clone size: -; J gene: TRBJ2-1; D gene: TRBD2; CDR3 protein: CASSARRASGSSYNEQFF; CDR3 DNA: TGTGCCAGCAGCGCGCGTAGGGCTAGCGGGAGTTCTTACAATGAGCAGTTCTTC
V gene: TRBV11-2; clone size: -; J gene: TRBJ2-2; D gene: TRBD2; CDR3 protein: CASRNLAGRTGELFF; CDR3 DNA: TGTGCCAGCAGGAACCTAGCGGGTCGGACCGGGGAGCTGTTTTTT
V gene: TRBV5-1; clone size: few; J gene: TRBJ2-2; D gene: TRBD2; CDR3 protein: CASSLVPRSGGSGELFF; CDR3 DNA: TGCGCCAGCAGCTTGGTCCCGAGAAGCGGGGGTTCCGGGGAGCTGTTTTTT
V gene: TRBV6-5; clone size: few; J gene: TRBJ1-2; D gene: -; CDR3 protein: CASSSNRDFNYGYTF; CDR3 DNA: TGTGCCAGCAGTTCTAACAGGGATTTCAACTATGGCTACACCTTC
V gene: TRBV10-1; clone size: -; J gene: TRBJ2-2; D gene: -; CDR3 protein: CASAGGQPSNTGELFF; CDR3 DNA: TGCGCCAGCGCCGGAGGGCAGCCTTCGAACACCGGGGAGCTGTTTTTT
V gene: TRBV9; clone size: few; J gene: TRBJ1-1; D gene: -; CDR3 protein: CASSVDGARNTEAFF; CDR3 DNA: TGTGCCAGCAGCGTAGATGGGGCCCGTAACACTGAAGCTTTCTTT
V gene: TRBV20-1; clone size: few; J gene: TRBJ2-1; D gene: TRBD2; CDR3 protein: CSARATGTSGRFTYNEQFF; CDR3 DNA: TGCAGTGCTAGAGCCACAGGGACTAGCGGGAGGTTCACCTACAATGAGCAGTTCTTC
V gene: TRBV10-2; clone size: few; J gene: TRBJ1-6; D gene: -; CDR3 protein: CASSESGTGRKTLHF; CDR3 DNA: TGCGCCAGCAGTGAGTCGGGAACAGGGCGGAAGACCCTCCACTTT
V gene: TRBV15; clone size: -; J gene: TRBJ2-5; D gene: -; CDR3 protein: CATSSGSQETQYF; CDR3 DNA: TGTGCCACCAGCTCGGGTAGCCAAGAGACCCAGTACTTC
V gene: TRBV7-7; clone size: -; J gene: TRBJ2-5; D gene: -; CDR3 protein: CASSRGRALKGETQYF; CDR3 DNA: TGTGCTAGCAGCCGGGGAAGGGCTCTAAAAGGGGAGACCCAGTACTTC
V gene: TRBV20-1; clone size: many; J gene: TRBJ2-7; D gene: TRBD2; CDR3 protein: CSARPGLAGGLSGEQYF; CDR3 DNA: TGCAGTGCTAGACCGGGACTAGCGGGAGGGCTCTCTGGCGAGCAGTACTTC
V gene: TRBV29-1; clone size: few; J gene: TRBJ2-7; D gene: -; CDR3 protein: CSVELNAYEQYF; CDR3 DNA: TGCAGCGTTGAACTAAACGCCTACGAGCAGTACTTC
V gene: TRBV5-1; clone size: -; J gene: TRBJ2-1; D gene: -; CDR3 protein: CASSFDTINEQFF; CDR3 DNA: TGCGCCAGCAGCTTCGACACTATAAATGAGCAGTTCTTC
V gene: TRBV12-3/TRBV12-4; clone size: few; J gene: TRBJ1-6; D gene: TRBD1; CDR3 protein: CASSPGQPNSPLHF; CDR3 DNA: TGTGCCAGCAGTCCGGGACAGCCAAATTCACCCCTCCACTTT